These 2 T cell receptor beta chains were all obtained from the same sample, sequenced in a study of cytomegalovirus exposure and HLA in healthy donors. 60 Vbeta and 13 Jbeta primers were used in PCR. Assay used: immunoSEQ multiplex PCR; TCRdb lists only in-frame clones, some missing. The sample lists under 200,000 clones, about three quarters occurring once. Material for sequencing was PBMCs. These receptors were taken from a female donor in good health and CMV-seronegative.

The genes are TRBV29-1 and TRBJ1-1; D gene unclear. Germline V gene sequence: CDR1 SQVTM, CDR2 ANQGSEA. This CDR3 has 14 residues. The germline V and J ends were trimmed by 4 bases and 3 bases, with 15 bases remaining between them. The CDR3 sequence: CSVGRGGRDTEAFF. CDR3 sequence (DNA): TGCAGCGTTGGTCGAGGAGGGCGGGACACTGAAGCTTTCTTT.

The J gene is TRBJ1-5, the V gene TRBV5-7; D gene ambiguous. TRBV5-7 is an ORF for which the function is uncertain. The germline V and J ends were trimmed by 0 bases and 0 bases, with 10 bases remaining between them. The CDR3 extends over 16 amino acids. CDR3 protein: CASSLEEGTSNQPQHF. For the CDR3, the DNA is TGTGCCAGCAGCTTGGAAGAGGGAACTAGCAATCAGCCCCAGCATTTT.